This entry lists 19 T cell receptor beta chains sequenced from one sample in a study of blood T cells in healthy people across ages. Sample-barcoded 5' priming and a J-beta primer mix drove a second PCR of about 6 to 12 cycles. TCRdb processed the 5' RACE reads anew with MiXCR; each CDR3 protein has one entry. This sample carries about 730,000 distinct CDR3 sequences, 43% of them seen once, and the ten largest clones take around 20%. Material: blood. These receptors were taken from a woman aged 60-75 years in good health.

There are a few counts of this clonotype. The chain uses TRBV3-1 and TRBJ2-1; 11 bases are a match to TRBD2. This CDR3 contains 16 residues. Trimming removed 0 bases from V and 7 bases from J; junction bases left unmatched: 5. The germline CDR1 and CDR2 sequences are LGHDT and YNNKEL (reference sequence). This chain's CDR3 is CASSQERLAGGNEQFF. The CDR3 DNA reads TGTGCCAGCAGCCAAGAGAGGTTAGCGGGAGGGAATGAGCAGTTCTTC.

This clonotype was detected a few times. This chain uses TRBV28 with TRBJ1-5; no clear D gene. The germline V gene has CDR1 MDHEN and CDR2 SYDVKM. The V end was cut by 8 bases, the J end by 3 bases, with 11 bases between. This CDR3 has 13 amino acids. The CDR3 region has the DNA TGTGCCAGCCAAGGAGCCTTCAATCAGCCCCAGCATTTT. Translated: CASQGAFNQPQHF.

This clonotype was counted once. The chain carries TRBV28 and TRBJ2-5, with a weak D call TRBD2 (7 bases). Trimming stripped 7 bases from V and 9 bases from J, with 18 bases between. The CDR3 loop spans 13 amino acids. Germline V lookup: CDR1 MDHEN, CDR2 SYDVKM. CDR3 in DNA: TGTGCCAGCAATTTTGAGGGGGGGGAGGCCCAGTACTTC. Protein sequence: CASNFEGGEAQYF.

The CDR3 DNA reads as TGTGCCAGTAGCGTGACTAGCGGGGGGTTGGATACGCAGTATTTT. Translating gives CASSVTSGGLDTQYF. V is TRBV19 and J is TRBJ2-3; 13 bases map to TRBD2. CDR1 is LNHDA and CDR2 is SQIVND in the germline V gene (reference sequence). With V trimmed by 6 bases and J by 6 bases, 6 bases remained unmatched. CDR3 length: 15 residues.

This chain joins TRBV9 and TRBJ2-1; 13 bases are shared with TRBD2. The J call is in doubt because the DNA end fits TRBJ2-7 better. In germline, CDR1 is SGDLS, CDR2 YYNGEE. The length of the CDR3 is 15 residues. As DNA, the CDR3 is TGTGCCAGCAGCGGGACTAGCGGGGGTTACAATGAGCAGTACTTC. Its translation: CASSGTSGGYNEQYF.

V gene TRBV6-4 combines with J gene TRBJ2-3, with 11 bases identical to TRBD2. CDR3 size: 15 residues. Losses at the gene ends were 6 bases for V and 4 bases for J; bases not matched to a gene: 6. Germline assignment: CDR1 MRHNA and CDR2 SNTAGT. This chain's CDR3 is CASSPRLAGPDTQYF. The CDR3 DNA reads TGTGCCAGCAGCCCTAGACTAGCGGGACCAGATACGCAGTATTTT.

This clonotype was observed many times. CDR3 region: CASSLAGVSNQPQHF. CDR3 DNA sequence: TGTGCCAGCAGTTTAGCAGGGGTTAGCAATCAGCCCCAGCATTTT. The chain carries TRBV27 and TRBJ1-5; D possibly corresponds to TRBD1 (6 bases). Germline V gives CDR1 MNHEY, CDR2 SMNVEV (reference sequence). V was shortened by 2 bases and J by 0 bases, with 8 bases between the two germline ends. The CDR3 runs to 15 residues.

This clonotype appeared a few times. The chain couples TRBV11-2 to TRBJ2-1; D may match TRBD1 or TRBD2 (5 bases each). Per germline, CDR1 SGHAT and CDR2 FQNNGV. Between the trimmed V and J ends, which lost 5 bases and 4 bases, there was a span of 15 bases. CDR3 length: 15 amino acids. CDR3 amino acids: CASSTTGPGYNEQFF. The CDR3 DNA follows: TGTGCCAGCAGCACCACAGGTCCGGGATACAATGAGCAGTTCTTC.

V is TRBV29-1 and J is TRBJ2-2, with D uncertain. Germline V lookup: CDR1 SQVTM, CDR2 ANQGSEA. The CDR3 is 14 amino acids. The V end was cut by 7 bases, the J end by 3 bases, with 15 bases between. Written as DNA, the CDR3 is TGCAGCGCCCGCGGACGAGCTGACACCGGGGAGCTGTTTTTT. Translated, it gives CSARGRADTGELFF.

This clonotype has at least ten counts. The V gene is TRBV29-1, the J gene TRBJ2-3, with D perhaps TRBD1 (6 bases). CDR3 length equals 14 residues. The V and J ends lost 1 base and 3 bases respectively, with 11 bases between them. Germline values: CDR1 SQVTM, CDR2 ANQGSEA. DNA for the CDR3: TGCAGCGTTGAAGGAGGGGGTGTGACAGATACGCAGTATTTT. This encodes CSVEGGGVTDTQYF.

The chain combines TRBV7-2 with TRBJ2-4; D might be TRBD1 (6 bases). Matching the DNA end better, TRBJ2-5 makes the J call doubtful. The germline gives CDR1 SGHTA, CDR2 FQGNSA. This CDR3 is 16 amino acids long. For the CDR3, the DNA is TGTGCCAGCAGCTTACCCGGACAGATACTACAAGAGACCCAGTACTTC. Its protein is CASSLPGQILQETQYF.

This chain joins TRBV2 and TRBJ2-3; 13 bases are shared with TRBD2. Trimming removed 11 bases from V and 1 base from J; junction bases left unmatched: 3. This CDR3 region has 14 residues. The germline V gene has CDR1 SNHLY and CDR2 FYNNEI. The CDR3 nucleotides are TGTGCCGGCGGACTAGCGGGGGGCACAGATACGCAGTATTTT. Amino acids: CAGGLAGGTDTQYF.

In its sample, this clonotype was seen a few times. This chain uses TRBV7-2 with TRBJ1-5; 7 nucleotides match TRBD1. The trim removed 0 bases at V and 7 bases at J, leaving 6 bases unmatched. CDR1 SGHTA and CDR2 FQGNSA come from the germline V gene. This CDR3 contains 15 residues. This CDR3 reads CASSLAPTGVQPQHF. In nucleotides, the CDR3 is TGTGCCAGCAGCTTAGCACCAACAGGGGTCCAGCCCCAGCATTTT.

About this clonotype: A much more abundant neighbour one base away suggests this may be a read error. CDR3 protein: CASSQDLAGEYNEQYF. CDR3 DNA sequence: TGCGCCAGCAGCCAAGATCTAGCGGGGGAATACAATGAGCAGTACTTC. The chain employs TRBV4-3 and TRBJ2-5; the match to TRBD2 covers 10 bases. The CDR3 is made up of 16 amino acids. The ends lost 0 bases at V and 11 bases at J; junction bases unmatched: 12. Germline lookup yields CDR1 LGHNA and CDR2 YSLEER.

This clonotype was picked up a small number of times. The chain links TRBV12-3 or TRBV12-4 to TRBJ1-2; perhaps TRBD1 as D (6 bases). The CDR3 covers 15 residues. V was trimmed by 5 bases and J by 8 bases, leaving 21 bases between them. CDR3 nucleotides: TGTGCCAGCAGTACAGAGACAGGCAACGCGGGAGGCTACACCTTC. Its translation is CASSTETGNAGGYTF.

This chain connects TRBV18 to TRBJ2-5; perhaps TRBD1 as D (6 bases). The V end lost 4 bases, the J end lost 1 base, and 10 bases lay between the germline ends. The CDR3 totals 14 residues. Germline-derived CDR1 and CDR2 are KGHSH and LQKENI. CDR3 in amino acids: CASSRQETQETQYF. The CDR3 bases are TGTGCCAGCTCACGACAGGAGACCCAAGAGACCCAGTACTTC.

About this clonotype: A junction boundary mismatches the germline segment, possibly from a read error. This sequence joins TRBV7-3 and TRBJ2-1, with 7 bases fitting TRBD2. The germline V gene has CDR1 SGHTA and CDR2 FQGTGA. The CDR3 runs 15 residues. This CDR3 reads CASSPGGNSYDEQFF. CDR3 sequence (DNA): TGTGCCAGCAGCCCCGGGGGGAACTCCTACGATGAGCAGTTCTTC.

The V and J genes are TRBV29-1 and TRBJ1-4, with 7 bases aligning to TRBD1. The CDR3 is made up of 14 amino acids. CDR1 is SQVTM and CDR2 is ANQGSEA in the germline V gene. The J segment lost 4 bases and the V segment lost 4 bases, leaving 6 bases of the junction unmatched. The CDR3 protein is CSVGQGGSNEKLFF. The CDR3 DNA sequence: TGCAGCGTTGGACAGGGTGGGAGTAATGAAAAACTGTTTTTT.

The chain is built from TRBV12-3 or TRBV12-4 and TRBJ2-1; D is unclear. The CDR3 has 13 amino acids. Trimming took 8 bases from V and 5 from J, leaving 13 bases between them. The CDR3 nucleotides are TGTGCCAGCTGTCTCCTGGGTCACAATGAGCAGTTCTTC. This translates into CASCLLGHNEQFF.